One sample yielded the 12 T cell receptor beta chains listed below, sequenced in a study of regulatory T cells in long-lasting Graves disease. As for time point: persistent/refractory GD, antithyroid drugs over 5 years with positive TRAb. RNA extracted from PBMCs served as the sequencing template. iRepertoire HTBI primers and Arm-PCR of CDR3 regions built TCR beta libraries. TCRdb called the multiplex PCR reads again in MiXCR, with one record for every CDR3 protein. The sample holds approximately 440,000 distinct CDR3 sequences, about a quarter seen once. Sequencing was performed on peripheral blood mononuclear cells (PBMCs), taken when the disease was refractory, from a patient treated with antithyroid drugs. All receptors derive from a female donor with Graves disease.

At least ten counts were recorded for this clonotype. The chain uses TRBV24-1 and TRBJ1-2; D uncertain. The CDR3 has 14 residues. V was shortened by 9 bases and J by 0 bases, with 13 bases between the two germline ends. Germline V lookup: CDR1 KGHDR, CDR2 SFDVKD. The CDR3 DNA reads as TGTGCCACCGCCCCGGACGGGCCTAACTATGGCTACACCTTC. This codes for CATAPDGPNYGYTF.

The chain uses TRBV7-2 and TRBJ2-7; 7 bases match TRBD2. Looked up from germline, CDR1 is SGHTA and CDR2 is FQGNSA. V was pared by 0 bases and J by 1 base, with 3 bases of the junction left unmatched. The CDR3 covers 15 residues. DNA for the CDR3: TGTGCCAGCAGCTTAGCGGGGGGGTTTTCCTACGAGCAGTACTTC. Amino acid sequence: CASSLAGGFSYEQYF.

This clonotype appeared many times. The chain employs TRBV6-1 and TRBJ1-2; tentative D call: TRBD1 (5 bases). Trimming took off 8 bases at V and 4 bases at J, with 11 bases between the two ends. Germline V gene lookup returns CDR1 MNHNS and CDR2 SASEGT. The CDR3 totals 12 residues. CDR3 region: CASQGEGYGYTF. The CDR3 DNA follows: TGTGCCAGCCAGGGCGAGGGCTATGGCTACACCTTC.

There are a few counts of this clonotype. The V gene is TRBV7-2, the J gene TRBJ1-2, with 8 bases aligning to TRBD1. V shed 4 bases, J shed 7 bases, and the junction held 8 bases outside the gene matches. The CDR3 consists of 14 residues. The germline CDR1 and CDR2 sequences are SGHTA and FQGNSA. CDR3 DNA sequence: TGTGCCAGCAGCTCGACGGACAGGGTATTTGGCTACACCTTC. Translating it yields CASSSTDRVFGYTF. The variable domain in full, with the rest retrieved from reference TRBV7-2 and TRBJ1-2, is GAGVSQSPSNKVTEKGKDVELRCDPISGHTALYWYRQSLGQGLEFLIYFQGNSAPDKSGLPSDRFSAERTGGSVSTLTIQRTQQEDSAVYLCASSSTDRVFGYTFGSGTRLTVV.

The chain joins TRBV29-1 to TRBJ2-2, with TRBD2 identical over 8 bases. The V gene's germline CDR1 is SQVTM and CDR2 ANQGSEA. The junction had 11 bases not matched to a gene; V was cut back by 6 bases and J by 5 bases. This CDR3 has 15 amino acids. The CDR3 DNA reads as TGCAGCGTGCCCAGGGGCGGGGGGCAAACCGGGGAGCTGTTTTTT. The encoded protein is CSVPRGGGQTGELFF.

This clonotype was seen only a few times. The chain carries TRBV9 and TRBJ1-2; tentative D call: TRBD1 (5 bases). Trimming cost V 4 bases and J 3 bases, with 13 bases left between them. The CDR3 runs to 14 residues. Germline CDR1 reads SGDLS; CDR2 reads YYNGEE. CDR3 coding DNA: TGTGCCAGCAGCAGCCGGGGGGATTACTATGGCTACACCTTC. Translated, it gives CASSSRGDYYGYTF.

Note on this clonotype: This may come from a read error, since a much larger clone is one base off. The chain couples TRBV5-5 to TRBJ2-5; 11 positions agree with TRBD2. The ends lost 6 bases at V and 1 base at J; junction bases unmatched: 8. The length of the CDR3 is 16 residues. Germline values: CDR1 SGHKS, CDR2 YYEKEE (reference sequence). The CDR3 nucleotides read TGTGCCAGCAACGCTATAGCGGGAGGGTCCCAAGAGACCCAGTACTTC. It yields the protein CASNAIAGGSQETQYF.

The chain is built from TRBV2 and TRBJ2-7; D gene ambiguous. The V gene lost 1 base and the J gene lost 0 bases, with 4 bases spanning the gap. The CDR3 runs to 13 residues. Germline assignment: CDR1 SNHLY and CDR2 FYNNEI. CDR3 DNA sequence: TGTGCCAGCAGTGAAGAAATCTCCTACGAGCAGTACTTC. Translation gives CASSEEISYEQYF.

The V and J genes are TRBV10-3 and TRBJ1-1; possible D gene TRBD1, 6 bases. This CDR3 is 13 amino acids long. Germline loops: CDR1 ENHRY, CDR2 SYGVKD. V was cut by 8 bases and J by 7 bases, with 17 bases left in between. The CDR3 sequence is CAIGPRTEGEAFF. CDR3 in DNA: TGTGCCATCGGACCTCGGACAGAGGGTGAAGCTTTCTTT.

V is TRBV7-9 and J is TRBJ1-5, with a weak D call TRBD1 (5 bases). V was pared by 5 bases and J by 3 bases, with 11 bases between. The CDR3 extends over 14 amino acids. CDR1 and CDR2 from the germline V gene are SEHNR and FQNEAQ (reference sequence). The CDR3 bases are TGTGCCAGCAGCCCCGCCAGGGTCAATCAGCCCCAGCATTTT. Translated: CASSPARVNQPQHF. The complete variable domain, with remaining parts taken from reference TRBV7-9 and TRBJ1-5, reads DTGVSQNPRHKITKRGQNVTFRCDPISEHNRLYWYRQTLGQGPEFLTYFQNEAQLEKSRLLSDRFSAERPKGSFSTLEIQRTEQGDSAMYLCASSPARVNQPQHFGDGTRLSIL.

The chain carries TRBV20-1 and TRBJ2-7; D remains unclear. The CDR3 has 15 amino acids. The V gene's germline CDR1 is DFQATT and CDR2 SNEGSKA (reference sequence). The germline V and J ends were trimmed by 6 bases and 0 bases, with 18 bases remaining between them. CDR3 sequence (DNA): TGCAGTGCCCCGAAGGCGTCACAAGCCTCCTACGAGCAGTACTTC. Translating it yields CSAPKASQASYEQYF.

The V call is TRBV10-3, the J call TRBJ1-3; D unresolved. Germline V lookup: CDR1 ENHRY, CDR2 SYGVKD. The ends were cut back, 6 bases at V and 1 base at J, with 13 bases in the middle. CDR3 length: 15 residues. The chain's CDR3 is CAIRDRTTSGNTIYF. The CDR3 nucleotides are TGTGCCATCAGGGACCGCACCACTTCTGGAAACACCATATATTTT.